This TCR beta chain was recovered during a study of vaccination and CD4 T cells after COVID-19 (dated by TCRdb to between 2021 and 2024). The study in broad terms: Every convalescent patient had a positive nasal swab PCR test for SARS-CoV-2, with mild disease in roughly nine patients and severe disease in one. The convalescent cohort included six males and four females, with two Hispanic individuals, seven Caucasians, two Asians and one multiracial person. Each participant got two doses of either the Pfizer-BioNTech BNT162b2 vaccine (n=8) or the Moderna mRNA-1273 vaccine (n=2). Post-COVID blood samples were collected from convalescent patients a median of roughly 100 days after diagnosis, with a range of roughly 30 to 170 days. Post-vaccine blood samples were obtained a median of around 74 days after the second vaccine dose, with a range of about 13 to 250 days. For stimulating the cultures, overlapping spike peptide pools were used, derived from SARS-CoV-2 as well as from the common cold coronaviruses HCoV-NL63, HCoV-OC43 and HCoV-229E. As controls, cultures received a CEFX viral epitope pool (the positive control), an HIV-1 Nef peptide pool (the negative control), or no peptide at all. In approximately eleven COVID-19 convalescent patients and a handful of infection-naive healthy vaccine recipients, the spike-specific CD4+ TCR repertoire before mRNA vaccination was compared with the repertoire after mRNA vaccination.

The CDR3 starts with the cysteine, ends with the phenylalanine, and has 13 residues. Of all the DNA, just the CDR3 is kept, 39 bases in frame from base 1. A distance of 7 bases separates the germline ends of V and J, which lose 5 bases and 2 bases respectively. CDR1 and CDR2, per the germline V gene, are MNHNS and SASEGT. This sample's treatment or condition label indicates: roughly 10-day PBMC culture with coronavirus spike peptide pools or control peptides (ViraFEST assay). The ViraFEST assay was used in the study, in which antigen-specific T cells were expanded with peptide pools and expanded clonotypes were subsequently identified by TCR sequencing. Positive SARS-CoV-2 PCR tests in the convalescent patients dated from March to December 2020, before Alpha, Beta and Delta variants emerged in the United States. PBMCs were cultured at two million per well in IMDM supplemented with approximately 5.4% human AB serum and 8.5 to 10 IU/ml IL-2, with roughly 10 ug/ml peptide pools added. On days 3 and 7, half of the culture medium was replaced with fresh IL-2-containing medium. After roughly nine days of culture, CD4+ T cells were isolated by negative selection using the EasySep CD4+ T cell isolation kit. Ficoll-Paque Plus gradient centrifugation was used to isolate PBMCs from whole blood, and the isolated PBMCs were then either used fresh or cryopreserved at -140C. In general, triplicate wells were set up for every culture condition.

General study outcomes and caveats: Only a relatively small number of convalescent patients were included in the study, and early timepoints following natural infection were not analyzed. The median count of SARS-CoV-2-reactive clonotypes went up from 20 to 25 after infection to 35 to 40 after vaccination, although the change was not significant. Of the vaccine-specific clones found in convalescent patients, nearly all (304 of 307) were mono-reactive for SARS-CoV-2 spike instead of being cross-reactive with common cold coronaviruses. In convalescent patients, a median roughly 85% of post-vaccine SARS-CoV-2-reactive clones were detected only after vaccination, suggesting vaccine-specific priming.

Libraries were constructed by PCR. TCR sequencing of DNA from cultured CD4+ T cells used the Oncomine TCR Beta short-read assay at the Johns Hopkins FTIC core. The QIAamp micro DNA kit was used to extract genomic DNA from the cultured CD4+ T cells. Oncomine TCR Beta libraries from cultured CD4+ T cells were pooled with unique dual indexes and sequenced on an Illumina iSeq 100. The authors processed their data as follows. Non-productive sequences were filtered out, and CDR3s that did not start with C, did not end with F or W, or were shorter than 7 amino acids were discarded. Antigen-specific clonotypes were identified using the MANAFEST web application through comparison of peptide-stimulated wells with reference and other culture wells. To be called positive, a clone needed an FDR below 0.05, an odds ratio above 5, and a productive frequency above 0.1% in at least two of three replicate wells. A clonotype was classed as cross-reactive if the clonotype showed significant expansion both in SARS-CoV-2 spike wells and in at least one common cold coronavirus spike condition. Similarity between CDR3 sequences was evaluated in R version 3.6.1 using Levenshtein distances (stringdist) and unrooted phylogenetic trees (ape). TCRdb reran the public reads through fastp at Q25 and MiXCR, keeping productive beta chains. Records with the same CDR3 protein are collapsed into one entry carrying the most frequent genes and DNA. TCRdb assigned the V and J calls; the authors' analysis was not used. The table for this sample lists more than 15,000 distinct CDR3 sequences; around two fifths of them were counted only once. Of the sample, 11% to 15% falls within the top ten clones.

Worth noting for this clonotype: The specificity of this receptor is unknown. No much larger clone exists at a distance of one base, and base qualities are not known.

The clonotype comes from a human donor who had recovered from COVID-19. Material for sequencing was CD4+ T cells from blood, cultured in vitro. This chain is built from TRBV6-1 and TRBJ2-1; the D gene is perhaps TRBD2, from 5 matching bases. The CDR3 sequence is CASSPGTYNEQFF. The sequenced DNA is TGTGCCAGCAGTCCCGGGACCTACAATGAGCAGTTCTTC.